This section outlines one T cell receptor (beta chain) sequence together with its context. V shed 6 bases, J shed 8 bases, and the junction held 8 bases outside the gene matches. Per the germline V gene, CDR1 is WNHNN and CDR2 is SYGVQD (reference sequence). The CDR3 is 13 amino acids. The sample is drawn from a study of blood T cell repertoires in COVID-19. Source study methods: Estimated nucleated cell counts came from reference gene primer amplification. Assay used: immunoSEQ multiplex PCR; TCRdb lists only in-frame clones, some missing. From that table come the V and J calls and clone size; the DNA was used to work out D and trimming. The sample lists about 370,000 clones, more than 70% occurring once.

The sequence came from a woman in her twenties or thirties with COVID-19, enrolled during active disease. The sequenced sample was peripheral blood. The rearrangement links TRBV10-1 to TRBJ1-1; 8 nucleotides align to TRBD1. CDR3 DNA sequence: TGCGCCAGCAGGCAACAGGGGGACTCCGAAGCTTTCTTT. It encodes CASRQQGDSEAFF.